This TCR beta chain originates from a study of blood T cell repertoires in COVID-19. Study in general: Italy, Spain and the United States were the sources of the convalescent and acute COVID-19 samples.

Trimming pared 6 bases from V and 2 bases from J, leaving 13 bases between. Germline-derived CDR1 and CDR2 are KGHSH and LQKENI. This CDR3 comprises 15 residues. In the study's own analysis: Amplified reference gene primers provided the basis for estimating nucleated cell counts. The method was immunoSEQ multiplex PCR; TCRdb's version includes in-frame clones alone and lacks a portion of them. That table supplies the V and J calls and clone size; D and trimming were determined from the DNA. The table lists under 350,000 clones, 70% to 90% of them singletons. The sequenced sample was PBMCs or T cells enriched from blood (not recorded which). This clonotype was sampled from a woman between 40 and 50 years old with acute COVID-19. The chain links TRBV18 to TRBJ1-4; D might be TRBD1 (5 bases). The CDR3 sequence: CASSPQGYTNEKLFF. CDR3 DNA sequence: TGTGCCAGCTCTCCCCAGGGATATACTAATGAAAAACTGTTTTTT. Filled out from reference TRBV18 and TRBJ1-4, the complete variable domain reads NAGVMQNPRHLVRRRGQEARLRCSPMKGHSHVYWYRQLPEEGLKFMVYLQKENIIDESGMPKERFSAEFPKEGPSILRIQQVVRGDSAAYFCASSPQGYTNEKLFFGSGTQLSVL.